These T cell receptor beta chains were read from a single sample in a study of shared clonotypes between healthy human individuals. Profiling relied on immunoSEQ multiplex PCR, and the TCRdb table lists in-frame clones only, not all of them. The profile covers roughly 890,000 clones, with 90% to 95% appearing a single time and nearly 25% taken by the ten largest. What was sequenced was naive CD8+ T cells sorted from blood. These receptors originate from a man aged 30 to 45 in good health. CDR3s include the opening cysteine and the closing phenylalanine or tryptophan. Fields, in order: clone size, D gene, J gene, V gene, CDR3 length, CDR3 DNA, CDR3 protein. The D gene is left open where the match is weak. The size entry is marked missing in some rows and otherwise reads once, few, many or a size class.

>NA|NA|TRBJ1-4|TRBV4-1|16
TGCGCCAGCAGCCCGCGTCACGGGGAAGGAAGCGAAAAACTGTTTTTT
CASSPRHGEGSEKLFF
>once|NA|TRBJ1-2|TRBV27|14
TGTGCCAGCAGTTTATCGACCGGGCATTATGGCTACACCTTC
CASSLSTGHYGYTF
>NA|NA|TRBJ2-1|TRBV6-5|13
TGTGCCAGTAGAACCAGGACCTACAATGAGCAGTTCTTC
CASRTRTYNEQFF
>NA|NA|TRBJ1-1|TRBV6-1|13
TGTGCCAGCAGTGAAGGGAAGAACACTGAAGCTTTCTTT
CASSEGKNTEAFF
>NA|NA|TRBJ2-5|TRBV10-2|14
TGCGCCAGCAGAACCGGGACCCGGAGAGAGACCCAGTACTTC
CASRTGTRRETQYF
>NA|NA|TRBJ2-1|TRBV30|15
TGTGCCTGGAGTGCCCCGGGACTCGTCATCGGTGAGCAGTTCTTC
CAWSAPGLVIGEQFF
>NA|NA|TRBJ1-1|TRBV6-6|14
TGTGCCAGCAGTTACCCCCCCCGTGCGCCTGAAGCTTTCTTT
CASSYPPRAPEAFF
>NA|NA|TRBJ1-1|TRBV7-9|12
TGTGCCAGCAGCAGACAGGTCACTGAAGCTTTCTTT
CASSRQVTEAFF
>NA|NA|TRBJ2-7|TRBV29-1|12
TGCAGCGTCGCGCACAGCGGAGAAGAGCAGTACTTC
CSVAHSGEEQYF
>NA|NA|TRBJ1-3|TRBV28|14
TGTGCCAGCGAGGGCGGGTCGTCTGGAAACACCATATATTTT
CASEGGSSGNTIYF